Sequencing of this T cell receptor (beta chain) was carried out in a study of T cells in Graves' hyperthyroidism and ophthalmopathy. Germline values: CDR1 SGHTA, CDR2 FQGTGA. This CDR3 has 15 amino acids. Trimming took off 6 bases at V and 0 bases at J, with 14 bases between the two ends. This clonotype was counted many times. Researchers took RNA transcripts and amplified the TCR beta CDR3 regions from them. Primed by the HTBI set, a first-round RT-PCR was run on the TCR CDR3. TCRdb independently ran MiXCR on the multiplex PCR reads; one entry per CDR3 protein. The table includes more than 500,000 distinct CDR3 sequences, more than 15% detected once.

The chain combines TRBV7-3 with TRBJ2-5; D call uncertain. The sequence derives from a woman under 40 with Graves' ophthalmopathy. The sequencing input was blood. CDR3 sequence: CASRLDTRHQETQYF. Written as DNA, the CDR3 is TGTGCCAGCAGGCTCGACACCCGGCACCAAGAGACCCAGTACTTC.